These 20 T cell receptor beta chains were sequenced from one sample in a study of shared clonotypes between healthy human individuals. The naive CD8 population came from CD45RO-negative cells selected for CCR7, without terminally differentiated effector memory CD45RA+ cells. Sequencing used immunoSEQ multiplex PCR; TCRdb keeps in-frame clones, though not all of them. The sample consists of around 2.1 million clones, approximately 94% of them appearing once. The source material was naive CD8+ T cells from PBMCs. The receptors come from a young man in good health. Some clones in this sample may be carry-over from other donors' samples.

The chain links TRBV28 to TRBJ2-7, with 12 bases fitting TRBD2. Germline CDR1 MDHEN, CDR2 SYDVKM. The CDR3 consists of 17 residues. The V segment lost 6 bases and the J segment 3 bases; nucleotides outside the gene matches: 12. The CDR3 loop reads CASSNIGTSGRHYEQYF. CDR3 DNA sequence: TGTGCCAGCAGCAATATCGGGACTAGCGGGCGTCACTACGAGCAGTACTTC.

V is TRBV27 and J is TRBJ2-5; a possible D gene is TRBD1 (5 bases). Germline V lookup: CDR1 MNHEY, CDR2 SMNVEV (reference sequence). V lost 6 bases to trimming and J lost 1 base, with 12 bases between them. The CDR3 is 14 amino acids. Here the CDR3 DNA reads TGTGCCAGCAGCTATTCCGACAGCCAAGAGACCCAGTACTTC. Encoded protein: CASSYSDSQETQYF.

The J gene is TRBJ1-3, the V gene TRBV19; maybe TRBD1 (6 bases). The CDR3 covers 13 residues. Per the germline V gene, CDR1 is LNHDA and CDR2 is SQIVND (reference sequence). V was trimmed by 9 bases and J by 2 bases, leaving 11 bases between them. The CDR3 loop reads CARGGRTGNTIYF. CDR3 DNA sequence: TGTGCCAGGGGGGGCAGAACTGGAAACACCATATATTTT.

In regard to this clone: The same CDR3 is also encoded by other DNA sequences in this sample. The chain uses TRBV25-1 and TRBJ1-2; TRBD1 agrees at 7 bases. The CDR3 spans 12 residues. Germline values: CDR1 MGHDK, CDR2 SYGVNS. V was pared by 6 bases and J by 4 bases, with 2 bases of the junction left unmatched. CDR3 DNA: TGTGCCAGCAGAGGGGGCGGCTATGGCTACACCTTC. Translated: CASRGGGYGYTF.

This clone occurred once. This chain uses TRBV19 with TRBJ1-5; a weak D match, TRBD1 (5 bases). Germline V gives CDR1 LNHDA, CDR2 SQIVND (reference sequence). CDR3 size: 13 residues. V lost 7 bases and J lost 7, with 14 bases in between. The CDR3 nucleotides read TGTGCCAGTACCATGGGGGGGAGGCAGCCCCAGCATTTT. It specifies CASTMGGRQPQHF.

The chain uses TRBV28 and TRBJ2-1, with D possibly being TRBD2 (7 bases). This CDR3 region has 13 residues. Germline CDR1 MDHEN, CDR2 SYDVKM. V lost 10 bases and J lost 4, with 14 bases in between. The DNA of the CDR3 is TGTGCCATCGAGGGGGGGAGTTACAATGAGCAGTTCTTC. Translating it yields CAIEGGSYNEQFF.

The chain has TRBV2 and TRBJ2-1, with D tentatively TRBD2 (6 bases). V was cut by 10 bases and J by 4 bases, with 17 bases left in between. This CDR3 contains 14 residues. The germline V gene encodes CDR1 SNHLY and CDR2 FYNNEI. The CDR3 DNA reads TGTGCCACCTTTCGGGGGTTTGGGTACAATGAGCAGTTCTTC. It yields the protein CATFRGFGYNEQFF.

V gene TRBV7-9 combines with J gene TRBJ2-3; D is unclear. Trimming left V 0 bases short and J 6 bases short, with 13 bases between. CDR3 size: 15 residues. CDR1 is SEHNR, CDR2 FQNEAQ, per germline (reference sequence). The CDR3 reads CASSLAPVLEDTQYF. DNA of the CDR3: TGTGCCAGCAGCTTAGCGCCCGTACTTGAGGATACGCAGTATTTT. Based on the CDR3 plus reference TRBV7-9 and TRBJ2-3, the full variable domain is DTGVSQNPRHKITKRGQNVTFRCDPISEHNRLYWYRQTLGQGPEFLTYFQNEAQLEKSRLLSDRFSAERPKGSFSTLEIQRTEQGDSAMYLCASSLAPVLEDTQYFGPGTRLTVL.

The rearrangement links TRBV7-9 to TRBJ2-7, with TRBD1 matching over 7 bases. The CDR3 spans 14 residues. From germline, CDR1 is SEHNR and CDR2 FQNEAQ (reference sequence). V trimming: 5 bases; J trimming: 3 bases; junction bases outside the gene matches: 7. The CDR3 region has the DNA TGTGCCAGCAGCACACATAGGGACAGCTACGAGCAGTACTTC. This codes for CASSTHRDSYEQYF. The whole variable domain, filled in from reference TRBV7-9 and TRBJ2-7, reads DTGVSQNPRHKITKRGQNVTFRCDPISEHNRLYWYRQTLGQGPEFLTYFQNEAQLEKSRLLSDRFSAERPKGSFSTLEIQRTEQGDSAMYLCASSTHRDSYEQYFGPGTRLTVT.

The table lists this clone with a count of one. The chain recombines TRBV21-1 with TRBJ2-7; the table's D call, TRBD2, was not checked against the DNA. TRBV21-1 is a pseudogene locus. The CDR3 has 17 amino acids. For the CDR3, the DNA is TGTGCCAGCAGCAAAGTTGAAACTAGTCGAACGGCCTACGAGCAGTACTTC. This gives the protein CASSKVETSRTAYEQYF.

This sequence joins TRBV7-3 and TRBJ2-3; 14 bases map to TRBD2. This CDR3 has 17 residues. Per the germline V gene, CDR1 is SGHTA and CDR2 is FQGTGA. The V gene end was trimmed by 5 bases and the J gene end by 2 bases; junction bases not matched to a gene: 6. The CDR3 coding sequence is TGTGCCAGCAGCAGGGGACTAGCGGGAGATGCCACAGATACGCAGTATTTT. This sequence encodes CASSRGLAGDATDTQYF.

The rearrangement links TRBV10-3 to TRBJ1-1; the D gene is possibly TRBD1 (6 bases). Trimming took off 2 bases at V and 2 bases at J, with 15 bases between the two ends. Per the germline V gene, CDR1 is ENHRY and CDR2 is SYGVKD. The CDR3 sequence is 16 residues long. CDR3 residues: CAISEQVGGENTEAFF. DNA of the CDR3: TGTGCCATCAGTGAGCAAGTAGGGGGAGAAAACACTGAAGCTTTCTTT.

The rearrangement links TRBV29-1 to TRBJ2-1; D call uncertain. CDR3 length: 12 residues. Germline values: CDR1 SQVTM, CDR2 ANQGSEA. V lost 3 bases, J lost 7 bases, and 10 bases lay in between. CDR3 coding DNA: TGCAGCGTTGATAAGGGCCCAAATGAGCAGTTCTTC. Its protein product is CSVDKGPNEQFF.

This chain joins TRBV9 and TRBJ2-7; D is undetermined. Germline V CDR1 and CDR2: SGDLS, YYNGEE. The CDR3 has 16 residues. V dropped 4 bases and J dropped 4 bases, with 21 bases sitting between them. This CDR3 reads CASSLDEGATRYEQYF. The CDR3 DNA reads as TGTGCCAGCAGCCTAGACGAAGGAGCGACTCGGTACGAGCAGTACTTC.

J is TRBJ2-7 and V is TRBV28; D is unclear. Germline CDR1 is MDHEN and CDR2 is SYDVKM. CDR3 size: 14 residues. V lost 2 bases and J 5 bases, leaving 13 bases between the germline ends. CDR3 residues: CASSLAAFVHEQYF. CDR3 bases: TGTGCCAGCAGTTTAGCGGCCTTCGTCCACGAGCAGTACTTC.

The chain combines TRBV19 with TRBJ2-7; perhaps TRBD1 as D (6 bases). The CDR3 has 15 amino acids. Trimming stripped 4 bases from V and 2 bases from J, with 15 bases between. Germline CDR1 is LNHDA and CDR2 is SQIVND (reference sequence). For the CDR3, the DNA is TGTGCCAGTAGTAATCCCGGGACACGCCCCTACGAGCAGTACTTC. Amino acid sequence: CASSNPGTRPYEQYF.

This clone has just one count. The V and J genes are TRBV27 and TRBJ2-7, with D possibly TRBD2 on 5 matching bases. This CDR3 spans 15 amino acids. Germline loops: CDR1 MNHEY, CDR2 SMNVEV (reference sequence). Trimming shortened V by 0 bases and J by 7 bases, and 16 bases separated the two germline ends. For the CDR3, the DNA is TGTGCCAGCAGTTTATCGGGCAGGCAGACGGGGGAGCAGTACTTC. Residues: CASSLSGRQTGEQYF.

This clone was observed a single time. V gene TRBV13 combines with J gene TRBJ1-5; D is unclear. Germline CDR1 reads PRHDT; CDR2 reads FYEKMQ (reference sequence). This CDR3 is built from 15 residues. With 0 bases removed from V and 7 bases from J, the gap between germline ends came to 13 bases. The CDR3 loop reads CASSLGGSFRQPQHF. CDR3 bases: TGTGCCAGCAGCTTAGGGGGCTCGTTTCGACAGCCCCAGCATTTT.

This clone showed up just a few times. CDR3 sequence: CASNPTGADQPQHF. The CDR3 region has the DNA TGTGCCAGCAACCCGACAGGGGCGGATCAGCCCCAGCATTTT. The V and J genes are TRBV27 and TRBJ1-5, with 8 bases fitting TRBD1. The trim removed 7 bases at V and 5 bases at J, leaving 7 bases unmatched. The CDR3 runs to 14 residues. Germline CDR1 MNHEY, CDR2 SMNVEV (reference sequence).

With regard to this clone: At one boundary the junction diverges from the germline segment, which might be a read error. The chain employs TRBV20-1 and TRBJ2-3; D might be TRBD1 or TRBD2, each matching 5 bases. The CDR3 is made up of 9 amino acids. From germline, CDR1 is DFQATT and CDR2 SNEGSKA (reference sequence). In DNA, the CDR3 is TGCAGTGCTAGAGCTTCGGGACCCTTT. It codes for CSARASGPF.